This TCR beta chain was sequenced during a study of shared clonotypes between healthy human individuals. Study as a whole: Each donor's CD4 naive and CD4 memory cells filled three plates apiece, CD8 naive two, and CD8 memory one.

The CDR3 covers 14 residues. The germline gives CDR1 SNHLY, CDR2 FYNNEI. The J segment lost 8 bases and the V segment lost 4 bases, leaving 3 bases of the junction unmatched. The data were produced by immunoSEQ multiplex PCR, yet TCRdb's version contains in-frame clones alone and is incomplete. In the table there are 2 million or so clones, about 95% of which are singletons. A word on this clone: As yet, its antigen is unknown.

Notes on the study in general: Naive subsets generally had larger estimated richness than memory subsets. Rarefaction revealed incomplete sorted-subset sequencing despite large depth.

CD45RO-negative cells were positively selected for CCR7, leaving out terminally differentiated effector memory CD45RA+ cells. All of the donors resided in Nashville, Tennessee, and each was a Caucasian adult. The TCR sequence derives from a man between 18 and 35 years old in good health. The V call is TRBV2, the J call TRBJ2-1, with 12 bases aligning to TRBD2. Specimen: naive CD8+ T cells sorted from blood. The CDR3 reads CASSGTSGIDEQFF. In DNA, the CDR3 is TGTGCCAGCAGTGGGACTAGCGGGATCGATGAGCAGTTCTTC.